One sample yielded the 22 T cell receptor beta chains listed below, sequenced in a study of T-cell reconstitution after alpha-beta-depleted transplantation in children. Library preparation (for TCRbeta) was performed with unique molecular identifiers. From the PCR reads, TCRdb called clonotypes with MiXCR, one entry per CDR3 protein. The sample carries roughly 150,000 distinct CDR3 sequences, around 10% recorded once. Source: PBMCs, taken before TCRalphabeta/CD19-depleted stem cell transplant. The source of these receptors is a boy between 2 and 10 years old with acute myeloid leukemia, due to receive a stem cell transplant.

This clonotype was seen a handful of times. The genes are TRBV7-9 and TRBJ2-7, with TRBD1 identical over 7 bases. The CDR3 runs 14 residues. The V and J ends lost 1 base and 5 bases, in that order; junction bases with no gene match: 5. Germline assignment: CDR1 SEHNR and CDR2 FQNEAQ (reference sequence). The CDR3 spells CASSLVPGGHEQYV. The CDR3 nucleotides read TGTGCCAGCAGCTTAGTCCCAGGGGGTCACGAGCAGTACGTC.

This clonotype has ten or more counts. The V gene is TRBV12-3 or TRBV12-4, the J gene TRBJ1-6, with 8 bases matching TRBD1. Germline trimming cut 5 bases from V and 9 bases from J; bases unmatched to any gene: 3. The CDR3 has 13 amino acids. The CDR3 bases are TGTGCCAGCAGTCCGACAGGGGCTTCACCCCTCCACTTT. Its translation is CASSPTGASPLHF.

This clonotype has at least ten counts. The rearrangement joins TRBV12-3 or TRBV12-4 to TRBJ2-2, with 13 bases that match TRBD2. J gave up 6 bases and V 6 bases, and 4 bases lay outside the gene matches. The CDR3 runs to 15 residues. This chain's CDR3 is CASSPGLAGSGELFF. DNA for the CDR3: TGTGCCAGCAGCCCGGGACTAGCGGGATCCGGGGAGCTGTTTTTT.

This clonotype has at least ten counts. The chain couples TRBV29-1 to TRBJ2-5; a possible D gene is TRBD2 (6 bases). Looked up from germline, CDR1 is SQVTM and CDR2 is ANQGSEA. V was pared by 5 bases and J by 2 bases, with 9 bases between. The CDR3 loop spans 12 amino acids. The CDR3 DNA sequence: TGCAGCGTTAGGGCGGGGCAAGAGACCCAGTACTTC. It translates to CSVRAGQETQYF.

In this sample, this clonotype turned up many times. This chain connects TRBV21-1 to TRBJ2-5. TRBV21-1 is reported as a pseudogene. The CDR3 extends over 15 amino acids. CDR3 sequence reads: CASSNNDPTVETQYF. The CDR3, as DNA: TGTGCCAGCAGCAATAACGACCCAACGGTAGAGACCCAGTACTTC.

This clonotype was seen at least ten times. The rearrangement joins TRBV30 to TRBJ1-4; D is uncertain. V dropped 3 bases and J dropped 0 bases, with 14 bases sitting between them. Germline V gene data show CDR1 as GTSNPN and CDR2 as SVGIG (reference sequence). This CDR3 comprises 16 residues. This chain's CDR3 is CAWSPRVGPTNEKLFF. The CDR3 nucleotides read TGTGCCTGGAGCCCTAGAGTAGGGCCAACTAATGAAAAACTGTTTTTT.

This clonotype was picked up many times. The rearrangement uses TRBV20-1 and TRBJ1-6, with 12 positions matching TRBD1. The CDR3 sequence is 14 residues long. Trimming at V came to 6 bases and at J to 13 bases, leaving 10 bases not matched to a gene. Germline V gives CDR1 DFQATT, CDR2 SNEGSKA (reference sequence). CDR3 sequence: CSATGTGGFFPLHF. CDR3 DNA sequence: TGCAGTGCCACCGGGACAGGGGGCTTTTTTCCCCTCCACTTT.

This clonotype was recorded many times. The chain has TRBV6-2 or TRBV6-3 and TRBJ1-5, with D hard to call. CDR1 and CDR2 (germline): MNHEY, SVGEGT. There are 14 residues in the CDR3. Trimming removed 11 bases from V and 2 bases from J, with 16 bases in between. The CDR3 is CAGYIRVGNQPQHF. CDR3 coding DNA: TGTGCCGGATACATACGGGTGGGCAATCAGCCCCAGCATTTT.

This clonotype was seen many times. V is TRBV28 and J is TRBJ2-7; TRBD1 is a possible D gene (6 bases). The CDR3 covers 14 residues. In germline, CDR1 is MDHEN, CDR2 SYDVKM. V lost 3 bases, J lost 4 bases, and 13 bases lay in between. This chain's CDR3 is CASSFLQGIYEQYF. The CDR3 DNA sequence: TGTGCCAGCAGTTTTCTACAGGGTATATACGAGCAGTACTTC.

This clonotype has at least ten counts. The J gene is TRBJ2-2, the V gene TRBV16; weak D call: TRBD1 (6 bases). V was pared by 3 bases and J by 7 bases, with 9 bases between. Germline V gene lookup returns CDR1 KGHSY and CDR2 FQNENV. The CDR3 contains 13 residues. The DNA of the CDR3 is TGTGCCAGCAGCCATCAGGGGAGCGGGGAGCTGTTTTTT. Its translation: CASSHQGSGELFF.

This clonotype was detected ten times or more. V gene TRBV20-1 combines with J gene TRBJ1-5; D may be TRBD1 (5 bases). CDR3 length equals 14 residues. Between the trimmed V and J ends, which lost 6 bases and 5 bases, there was a span of 17 bases. Germline loops: CDR1 DFQATT, CDR2 SNEGSKA (reference sequence). The CDR3 loop is CSARSGTIYQPQHF. The CDR3 DNA reads TGCAGTGCCCGATCCGGGACTATATATCAGCCCCAGCATTTT.

Many counts were recorded for this clonotype. CDR3 sequence (DNA): TGCGCCAGCAGCTTCTCTAGTGGACAGCCAGCCTACGAGCAGTACTTC. It codes for CASSFSSGQPAYEQYF. The rearrangement joins TRBV5-1 to TRBJ2-7, with a tentative D call TRBD1 (6 bases). Germline V CDR1 and CDR2: SGHRS, YFSETQ. The CDR3 loop spans 16 amino acids. V gave up 2 bases and J gave up 2 bases, with 17 bases separating them.

This clonotype was seen at least ten times. This chain joins TRBV7-9 and TRBJ1-4, with 8 bases matching TRBD1. V was clipped by 3 bases and J by 5 bases; unmatched bases: 2. Germline V lookup: CDR1 SEHNR, CDR2 FQNEAQ (reference sequence). There are 14 residues in the CDR3. The DNA of the CDR3 is TGTGCCAGCAGCTTTTGGGACAGGAATGAAAAACTGTTTTTT. It yields the protein CASSFWDRNEKLFF.

This clonotype was found many times. The J gene is TRBJ2-7, the V gene TRBV29-1; 12 bases are a match to TRBD2. The CDR3 is 14 residues long. CDR1 is SQVTM, CDR2 ANQGSEA, per germline. Trimming cost V 3 bases and J 5 bases; bases outside gene matches: 5. This CDR3 is CSVEGLAGFDEQYF. The DNA of the CDR3 is TGCAGCGTTGAGGGACTAGCGGGTTTCGACGAGCAGTACTTC.

The table lists this clonotype with many counts. This rearrangement joins TRBV24-1 to TRBJ2-1, with 12 bases fitting TRBD2. V shed 2 bases, J shed 2 bases, and the junction held 0 bases outside the gene matches. The CDR3 is 16 residues long. Per germline, CDR1 KGHDR and CDR2 SFDVKD. The CDR3 bases are TGTGCCACCAGTGATTCTAGCGGGAGGGCCTACAATGAGCAGTTCTTC. Its translation is CATSDSSGRAYNEQFF.

This clonotype was observed at least ten times. V is TRBV5-1 and J is TRBJ2-7; 8 bases agree with TRBD1. The ends lost 3 bases at V and 3 bases at J; junction bases unmatched: 5. This CDR3 comprises 14 residues. The germline V gene has CDR1 SGHRS and CDR2 YFSETQ. CDR3 bases: TGCGCCAGCAGCTCGGGACAGGAGGACTACGAGCAGTACTTC. This encodes CASSSGQEDYEQYF.

J is TRBJ2-5 and V is TRBV5-6, with D maybe TRBD2 (5 bases). The CDR3 is 16 amino acids. V was clipped by 8 bases and J by 0 bases, with 20 bases between them. The germline V gene encodes CDR1 SGHDT and CDR2 YYEEEE. The CDR3 DNA reads as TGTGCCAGGGGCCCCGGACTCATGTGCAACCAAGAGACCCAGTACTTC. It translates to CARGPGLMCNQETQYF.

This clonotype was seen repeatedly, ten times or more. The chain couples TRBV7-3 to TRBJ2-1; D uncertain. Germline V lookup: CDR1 SGHTA, CDR2 FQGTGA. The CDR3 has 12 amino acids. The V and J ends lost 2 bases and 6 bases respectively, with 5 bases between them. The CDR3 DNA is TGTGCCAGCAGCTTAGTCGTCAATGAGCAGTTCTTC. It is translated as CASSLVVNEQFF. Looking up the rest from reference TRBV7-3 and TRBJ2-1 gives the full variable domain: GAGVSQTPSNKVTEKGKYVELRCDPISGHTALYWYRQSLGQGPEFLIYFQGTGAADDSGLPNDRFFAVRPEGSVSTLKIQRTERGDSAVYLCASSLVVNEQFFGPGTRLTVL.

This clonotype was picked up many times. This chain links TRBV20-1 with TRBJ1-6; TRBD1 agrees at 7 bases. The germline CDR1 and CDR2 sequences are DFQATT and SNEGSKA (reference sequence). The CDR3 consists of 13 residues. The trim removed 6 bases at V and 10 bases at J, leaving 9 bases unmatched. The CDR3 is CSAAGGIDSPLHF. The CDR3 DNA reads TGCAGTGCGGCAGGGGGGATAGACTCACCCCTCCACTTT.

This clonotype was detected a few times. This chain links TRBV6-1 with TRBJ2-4; D is undetermined. The CDR3 consists of 14 residues. Germline CDR1 reads MNHNS; CDR2 reads SASEGT. Trimming stripped 3 bases from V and 2 bases from J, with 8 bases between. CDR3 coding DNA: TGTGCCAGCAGTGAGGAGACCTCCAAAAACATTCAGTACTTC. It codes for CASSEETSKNIQYF.

This clonotype was found many times. This sequence joins TRBV5-1 and TRBJ1-3, with 9 bases that match TRBD1. Germline CDR1 reads SGHRS; CDR2 reads YFSETQ. CDR3 length: 17 amino acids. V lost 3 bases, J lost 0 bases, and 7 bases stayed unmatched. DNA of the CDR3: TGCGCCAGCAGCTCCGGGGACAGGGACTTCTCTGGAAACACCATATATTTT. Translation gives CASSSGDRDFSGNTIYF.

This clonotype came up many times. The genes are TRBV4-2 and TRBJ2-7, with 9 bases fitting TRBD1. After removal of 1 base from V and 3 bases from J, the junction contained 4 bases not matched to a gene. Germline V lookup: CDR1 LGHNA, CDR2 YNFKEQ. The CDR3 spans 15 residues. CDR3 nucleotides: TGTGCCAGCAGCCAAGGGACAGGGGCGTACTACGAGCAGTACTTC. It specifies CASSQGTGAYYEQYF.